Here is one T cell receptor (beta chain) with its context. This sample was taken from a study of blood T cell repertoires in COVID-19. Study background: Material from acute and convalescent COVID-19 was sourced from the United States, Italy and Spain.

The CDR3 runs to 19 residues. Germline CDR1 and CDR2: SQVTM and ANQGSEA. Germline trimming cut 4 bases from V and 0 bases from J; bases unmatched to any gene: 11. Repertoires were generated with immunoSEQ multiplex PCR, while TCRdb's copy carries only in-frame clones and drops some. The data contain hundreds of thousands of clones, about 83% of them singletons. The chain is built from TRBV29-1 and TRBJ2-2, with 13 positions matching TRBD2. Sequenced sample: peripheral blood. This receptor was taken from a man aged 60 to 75 who had recovered from COVID-19. This CDR3 reads CSVVWLRGTSGTNTGELFF. The DNA for the CDR3 is TGCAGCGTTGTATGGCTCAGGGGGACTAGCGGGACGAACACCGGGGAGCTGTTTTTT.